This T cell receptor (beta chain) stems from a study of T cell clones after liver transplantation. Germline CDR1 reads GTSNPN; CDR2 reads SVGIG (reference sequence). The CDR3 covers 15 residues. V dropped 2 bases and J dropped 1; count of bases not matched to a gene: 6. Libraries were prepared by immunoSEQ multiplex PCR; TCRdb keeps only in-frame clonotypes and omits some of them. Of roughly 49,000 clones in the sample, 65% to 80% were seen once. The chain couples TRBV30 to TRBJ1-2, with 8 nucleotides matching TRBD1. The sample here was CD4+ T cells from blood, taken approximately 54 months after liver transplant. The TCR sequence derives from a human patient who received a liver transplant. Some T cells may be the graft donor's. CDR3 bases: TGTGCCTGGAGTCGACAGGGGTTCGGTAACTATGGCTACACCTTC. Translating gives CAWSRQGFGNYGYTF.